Listed below are T cell receptor beta chains from one sample, sequenced in a study of cytomegalovirus exposure and HLA in healthy donors. Using immunoSEQ multiplex PCR, the repertoire was profiled, and TCRdb retains in-frame clones only, with some absent. Among fewer than 150,000 clones, about four fifths were seen once, and the ten largest hold roughly 2%. The material sequenced was PBMCs. The origin of the receptors is a man aged 25-40 years in good health and CMV-seronegative. CDR3s include the opening cysteine and the closing phenylalanine or tryptophan. The D gene is left open where the match is weak. Size is stated for part of the rows, as once, few or many counts, or as a class when the clone is expanded.

v_gene	d_gene	len	abundance	j_gene	CDR3aa	CDR3nt
TRBV19	TRBD1	17	-	TRBJ1-4	CASSIGGQGATNEKLFF	TGTGCCAGTAGTATAGGCGGACAGGGGGCAACTAATGAAAAACTGTTTTTT
TRBV29-1	-	16	few	TRBJ2-1	CSVGLYGGFVPDEQFF	TGCAGCGTTGGACTCTACGGGGGTTTCGTCCCTGATGAGCAGTTCTTC
TRBV13	-	13	-	TRBJ1-4	CASSLYSDEKLFF	TGTGCCAGCAGCTTATACTCCGATGAAAAACTGTTTTTT
TRBV12-5	-	15	-	TRBJ2-5	CASGGGQPIQETQYF	TGTGCTAGTGGGGGCGGACAGCCGATCCAAGAGACCCAGTACTTC
TRBV5-4	-	14	-	TRBJ2-2	CASSRGTVRGELFF	TGTGCCAGCAGCCGGGGGACAGTACGCGGGGAGCTGTTTTTT
TRBV7-6	TRBD1	15	-	TRBJ1-4	CASSSRQGANEKLFF	TGTGCCAGCAGCTCCAGGCAGGGGGCGAACGAAAAACTGTTTTTT
TRBV5-1	TRBD2	17	-	TRBJ2-1	CASSYGTSGTPHNEQFF	TGCGCCAGCAGTTATGGGACTAGCGGGACCCCTCACAATGAGCAGTTCTTC
TRBV28	-	14	-	TRBJ2-1	CASRQMRSYNEQFF	TGTGCCAGCCGACAGATGCGGTCCTACAATGAGCAGTTCTTC
TRBV2	-	14	-	TRBJ1-5	CASSMGGDYQPQHF	TGTGCCAGCAGTATGGGAGGGGATTACCAGCCCCAGCATTTT
TRBV11-2	TRBD1	14	-	TRBJ2-7	CASTPQGASYEQYF	TGTGCCAGCACCCCACAGGGGGCCTCCTACGAGCAGTACTTC
TRBV27	-	15	-	TRBJ1-4	CASSRGDREGEKLFF	TGTGCCAGCAGCAGAGGCGACCGGGAAGGGGAAAAACTGTTTTTT
TRBV2	-	14	-	TRBJ2-7	CASSEQGSSYEQYF	TGTGCCAGCAGTGAGCAGGGGAGCTCCTACGAGCAGTACTTC
TRBV6-1	-	13	-	TRBJ1-5	CASSETGRQPQHF	TGTGCCAGCAGTGAAACGGGAAGGCAGCCCCAGCATTTT
TRBV11-2	-	15	-	TRBJ1-3	CASSLARDYGNTIYF	TGTGCCAGCAGCTTAGCCCGGGATTACGGAAACACCATATATTTT
TRBV6-4	TRBD1	13	-	TRBJ1-6	CASQGQGSPSLHF	TGTGCCTCCCAAGGACAGGGTTCTCCGTCCCTCCACTTT
TRBV9	TRBD1	15	-	TRBJ1-5	CASSVERGQEQPQHF	TGTGCCAGCAGCGTAGAAAGGGGGCAGGAGCAGCCCCAGCATTTT
TRBV4-1	TRBD1	17	-	TRBJ2-3	CASSQEQGRPSTDTQYF	TGCGCCAGCAGCCAAGAACAGGGGCGCCCTAGCACAGATACGCAGTATTTT
TRBV7-9	-	12	-	TRBJ2-7	CASSRTGDEQYF	TGTGCCAGCAGCCGCACGGGGGACGAGCAGTACTTC
TRBV11-2	-	15	-	TRBJ2-1	CASRLVARSYNEQFF	TGTGCCAGCAGGCTTGTAGCACGCTCCTACAATGAGCAGTTCTTC
TRBV5-7	TRBD1	15	-	TRBJ2-7	CASSLDGTGEYEQYF	TGTGCCAGCAGCTTGGACGGGACAGGGGAATACGAGCAGTACTTC
TRBV28	-	13	-	TRBJ2-7	CASSRTESYEQYF	TGTGCCAGCAGTCGCACAGAAAGCTACGAGCAGTACTTC
TRBV19	TRBD1	15	-	TRBJ1-2	CASNWLVGTGSGYTF	TGTGCCAGTAATTGGTTGGTCGGGACAGGGAGCGGCTACACCTTC
TRBV6-1	TRBD2	17	many	TRBJ2-3	CASSEGLAGGPKDTQYF	TGTGCCAGCAGTGAAGGGCTAGCGGGGGGGCCAAAAGATACGCAGTATTTT
TRBV18	TRBD2	14	-	TRBJ2-3	CASSLAGIVDTQYF	TGTGCCAGCTCACTAGCGGGAATCGTAGATACGCAGTATTTT
TRBV5-1	TRBD2	16	-	TRBJ2-1	CASSNPGLAGGNEQFF	TGCGCCAGCAGCAACCCGGGACTAGCGGGAGGTAATGAGCAGTTCTTC
TRBV21-1	-	17	few	TRBJ2-7	CASSKGKGGTSGCEQYF	TGTGCCAGCAGCAAAGGAAAGGGAGGGACTAGCGGGTGCGAGCAGTACTTC
TRBV19	-	12	-	TRBJ1-4	CASSFQWEKLFF	TGTGCCAGTAGTTTCCAGTGGGAAAAACTGTTTTTT
TRBV6-1	-	13	-	TRBJ2-7	CASSERSRDEQYF	TGTGCCAGCAGTGAAAGGAGTCGGGACGAGCAGTACTTC
TRBV7-3	TRBD1	13	-	TRBJ1-1	CASTTQGFTEAFF	TGTGCCAGCACCACACAGGGGTTCACTGAAGCTTTCTTT
TRBV2	TRBD1	14	-	TRBJ1-1	CASSASGGYTEAFF	TGTGCCAGCAGCGCCTCAGGGGGCTACACTGAAGCTTTCTTT
TRBV7-9	TRBD1	14	-	TRBJ2-1	CASSLDRGTNEQFF	TGTGCCAGCAGCTTGGACAGGGGGACAAATGAGCAGTTCTTC
TRBV18	-	14	few	TRBJ1-4	CASSPALGDEKLFF	TGTGCCAGCTCACCGGCCTTAGGGGATGAAAAACTGTTTTTT
TRBV6-6	TRBD2	14	-	TRBJ2-1	CASSLAGGLNEQFF	TGTGCCAGCAGTTTAGCGGGAGGGTTAAATGAGCAGTTCTTC
TRBV2	-	14	-	TRBJ2-1	CASSALASYNEQFF	TGTGCCAGCAGTGCCCTAGCGAGCTACAATGAGCAGTTCTTC
TRBV10-3	TRBD1	17	-	TRBJ1-5	CAISENRDRGLYQPQHF	TGTGCCATCAGTGAAAACCGGGACAGGGGGCTCTATCAGCCCCAGCATTTT
TRBV6-1	TRBD1	17	-	TRBJ2-7	CASSEVTLRDRGLEQYF	TGTGCCAGCAGTGAAGTGACACTTCGGGACAGGGGTTTGGAGCAGTACTTC
TRBV27	TRBD1	15	-	TRBJ1-6	CASSAWDRGNSPLHF	TGTGCCAGCAGTGCCTGGGACAGGGGAAATTCACCCCTCCACTTT
TRBV4-1	TRBD1	16	-	TRBJ2-1	CASSRLGGRSYNEQFF	TGCGCCAGCAGCCGCCTAGGGGGCAGGTCCTACAATGAGCAGTTCTTC
TRBV7-6	-	14	-	TRBJ1-3	CASSLEYSGNTIYF	TGTGCCAGCAGCTTAGAATACTCTGGAAACACCATATATTTT
TRBV27	TRBD2	16	-	TRBJ2-7	CASSLDQSGGAYEQYF	TGTGCCAGCAGTTTAGATCAAAGCGGGGGGGCCTACGAGCAGTACTTC